The next 10 T cell receptor beta chains were all read from a single sample in a study of somatic mutations in cytotoxic T cells in rheumatoid arthritis. Sequencing used immunoSEQ multiplex PCR; TCRdb keeps in-frame clones, though not all of them. This table has fewer than 20,000 clones, almost 85% appearing once. What was sequenced was CD8+ T cells sorted from blood. These receptors originate from an adult with rheumatoid arthritis.

The chain uses TRBV4-2 and TRBJ2-7; 9 nucleotides line up with TRBD1. The CDR3 has 17 residues. Germline CDR1 reads LGHNA; CDR2 reads YNFKEQ. After removal of 2 bases from V and 2 bases from J, the junction contained 10 bases not matched to a gene. CDR3 DNA sequence: TGTGCCAGCAGCCAACTTCTAACAGGGGGCGCAACCTACGAGCAGTACTTC. The encoded protein is CASSQLLTGGATYEQYF.

V gene TRBV29-1 combines with J gene TRBJ2-7; D is possibly TRBD2 (6 bases). This CDR3 region has 12 residues. Between the trimmed V and J ends, which lost 4 bases and 6 bases, there was a span of 13 bases. Germline V gene sequence: CDR1 SQVTM, CDR2 ANQGSEA. The CDR3 loop is CSVVGLGGEQYF. The CDR3 region has the DNA TGCAGCGTTGTAGGCCTGGGGGGCGAGCAGTACTTC.

This CDR3 reads CAISVLSPETGTMNTEAFF. CDR3 sequence (DNA): TGTGCCATCAGTGTCTTATCGCCTGAGACAGGGACTATGAACACTGAAGCTTTCTTT. This sequence joins TRBV10-3 and TRBJ1-1, with TRBD1 matching 7 bases. V lost 4 bases and J lost 0; bases outside the gene matches: 17. Germline V gives CDR1 ENHRY, CDR2 SYGVKD. The CDR3 has 19 amino acids.

The genes are TRBV2 and TRBJ1-4; TRBD1 agrees at 8 bases. With V trimmed by 6 bases and J by 3 bases, 6 bases remained unmatched. The CDR3 runs 15 residues. Germline V CDR1 and CDR2: SNHLY, FYNNEI. The CDR3 bases are TGTGCCAGCAGAGGACAGGGTGGTCCTAATGAAAAACTGTTTTTT. Protein sequence: CASRGQGGPNEKLFF.

A few counts support this clone. The V and J genes are TRBV29-1 and TRBJ2-1, with 10 nucleotides matching TRBD1. J was trimmed by 7 bases and V by 7 bases; bases with no gene match: 13. CDR3 size: 15 residues. Germline values: CDR1 SQVTM, CDR2 ANQGSEA. The CDR3 protein is CSGTLRDRGSNEQFF. The CDR3 DNA follows: TGCAGCGGCACACTTCGGGACAGGGGATCGAATGAGCAGTTCTTC.

The chain is built from TRBV5-6 and TRBJ2-1; D possibly corresponds to TRBD1 (5 bases). V was shortened by 0 bases and J by 2 bases, with 6 bases between the two germline ends. The CDR3 spans 14 residues. In germline, CDR1 is SGHDT, CDR2 YYEEEE. CDR3 DNA: TGTGCCAGCAGCTTGGGGACAACCTACAATGAGCAGTTCTTC. This encodes CASSLGTTYNEQFF.

This chain connects TRBV7-6 to TRBJ1-5; unclear D gene. The length of the CDR3 is 13 residues. The germline V gene encodes CDR1 SGHVS and CDR2 FNYEAQ. V was cut by 5 bases and J by 1 base, with 6 bases left in between. CDR3 in amino acids: CASSLVSNQPQHF. The DNA of the CDR3 is TGTGCCAGCAGCCTAGTAAGCAATCAGCCCCAGCATTTT.

The V and J genes are TRBV2 and TRBJ2-7; tentatively, D is TRBD2 (6 bases). The germline V gene encodes CDR1 SNHLY and CDR2 FYNNEI. Trimming pared 7 bases from V and 1 base from J, leaving 20 bases between. The CDR3 runs to 16 residues. The CDR3 DNA sequence: TGTGCCAGCAAACGGGAGCCGGGGCAGCCATCCTACGAGCAGTACTTC. Its translation is CASKREPGQPSYEQYF.

This rearrangement joins TRBV6-5 to TRBJ1-1, with D uncertain. The germline CDR1 and CDR2 sequences are MNHEY and SVGAGI. V lost 0 bases and J lost 6, with 11 bases in between. CDR3 size: 14 residues. CDR3 sequence (DNA): TGTGCCAGCAGTTACTCGATTGCCAACTCTGAAGCTTTCTTT. This translates into CASSYSIANSEAFF.

The chain combines TRBV7-9 with TRBJ1-1; D is undetermined. V dropped 2 bases and J dropped 0 bases, with 7 bases sitting between them. CDR1 and CDR2 from the germline V gene are SEHNR and FQNEAQ (reference sequence). The CDR3 is 14 residues long. CDR3 in DNA: TGTGCCAGCAGCTTACCAGGCATGAACACTGAAGCTTTCTTT. The encoded protein is CASSLPGMNTEAFF. The whole variable domain, remainder taken from reference TRBV7-9 and TRBJ1-1, is DTGVSQNPRHKITKRGQNVTFRCDPISEHNRLYWYRQTLGQGPEFLTYFQNEAQLEKSRLLSDRFSAERPKGSFSTLEIQRTEQGDSAMYLCASSLPGMNTEAFFGQGTRLTVV.